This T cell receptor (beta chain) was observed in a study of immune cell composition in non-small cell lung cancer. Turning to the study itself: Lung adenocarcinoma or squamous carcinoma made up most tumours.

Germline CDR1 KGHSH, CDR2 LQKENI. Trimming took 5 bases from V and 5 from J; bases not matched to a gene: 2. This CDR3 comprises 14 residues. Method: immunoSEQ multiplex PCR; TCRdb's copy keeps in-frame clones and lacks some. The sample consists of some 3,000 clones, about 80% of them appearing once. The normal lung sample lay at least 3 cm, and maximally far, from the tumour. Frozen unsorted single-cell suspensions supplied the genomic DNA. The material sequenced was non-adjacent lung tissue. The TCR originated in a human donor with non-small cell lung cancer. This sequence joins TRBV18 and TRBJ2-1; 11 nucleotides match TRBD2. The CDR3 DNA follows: TGTGCCAGCTCATCGGGACTAGCGGACAATGAGCAGTTCTTC. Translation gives CASSSGLADNEQFF.